The 8 T cell receptor beta chains listed next were all sequenced from one sample in a study of T cell responses to AZD1222 COVID-19 vaccine. Using immunoSEQ multiplex PCR, the repertoire was profiled, and TCRdb retains in-frame clones only, with some absent. The table has approximately 130,000 clones, roughly 93% seen once. The source was peripheral blood, collected on day 0 of AZD1222 vaccination. The source of these receptors is an adult in good health.

This chain joins TRBV2 and TRBJ1-4; 8 bases are shared with TRBD1. The CDR3 is 14 amino acids. Germline V gene lookup returns CDR1 SNHLY and CDR2 FYNNEI. The J segment lost 7 bases and the V segment lost 4 bases, leaving 5 bases of the junction unmatched. In DNA, the CDR3 is TGTGCCAGCAGTGGAAACAGGGGGGGTGAAAAACTGTTTTTT. Amino acids: CASSGNRGGEKLFF.

The chain has TRBV30 and TRBJ1-5; D remains ambiguous. The germline CDR1 and CDR2 sequences are GTSNPN and SVGIG (reference sequence). The CDR3 totals 14 residues. V was clipped by 0 bases and J by 0 bases, with 6 bases between them. The CDR3 DNA is TGTGCCTGGAGTGTTACGTTTAGCAATCAGCCCCAGCATTTT. It codes for CAWSVTFSNQPQHF.

This chain links TRBV10-2 with TRBJ1-2; tentative D call: TRBD1 (5 bases). CDR3 length equals 14 residues. V shed 10 bases and J shed 5 bases, with 20 bases lying between them. CDR1 WSHSY and CDR2 SAAADI come from the germline V gene. Here the CDR3 DNA reads TGCGCCACCGACCCTGGCACGGGGGGATATGGCTACACCTTC. This sequence encodes CATDPGTGGYGYTF.

The chain has TRBV23-1 and TRBJ1-2, with no clear D. TRBV23-1 is designated an ORF whose function remains uncertain. The V end was cut by 4 bases, the J end by 5 bases, with 14 bases between. This CDR3 comprises 14 residues. CDR3 in amino acids: CASSRRGSLYGYTF. The CDR3 nucleotides read TGCGCCAGCAGTCGGAGAGGGTCTCTTTATGGCTACACCTTC.

This clone has only a few counts. This rearrangement joins TRBV3-1 (or the pseudogene TRBV3-2) to TRBJ1-5, with D hard to call. The germline V gene has CDR1 LGHDT and CDR2 YNNKEL (reference sequence). The CDR3 has 15 amino acids. The V gene lost 4 bases and the J gene lost 7 bases, with 17 bases spanning the gap. This CDR3 is CASSPDPRLRQPQHF. The CDR3, as DNA: TGTGCCAGCAGCCCGGACCCTCGCCTGCGGCAGCCCCAGCATTTT.

This clone was seen once. The rearrangement links TRBV28 to TRBJ1-6; the D is unclear. Trimming stripped 2 bases from V and 4 bases from J, with 6 bases between. The V gene's germline CDR1 is MDHEN and CDR2 SYDVKM. This CDR3 has 14 amino acids. The CDR3 region is CASSLQEYNSPLHF. The CDR3 DNA reads TGTGCCAGCAGTTTACAGGAGTATAATTCACCCCTCCACTTT.

V is TRBV6-5 and J is TRBJ1-1; D may be TRBD1 (5 bases). Trimming took 7 bases from V and 5 from J, leaving 11 bases between them. This CDR3 comprises 12 residues. Looked up from germline, CDR1 is MNHEY and CDR2 is SVGAGI. CDR3 region: CASKGVGTEAFF. The CDR3 nucleotides are TGTGCCAGCAAAGGGGTAGGAACTGAAGCTTTCTTT.

The V call is TRBV28, the J call TRBJ1-4; D is uncertain. From germline, CDR1 is MDHEN and CDR2 SYDVKM. V lost 1 base to trimming and J lost 2 bases, with 11 bases between them. This CDR3 region has 16 residues. In nucleotides, the CDR3 is TGTGCCAGCAGTTTATTCGGGCGGACCACTAATGAAAAACTGTTTTTT. Amino acids: CASSLFGRTTNEKLFF.